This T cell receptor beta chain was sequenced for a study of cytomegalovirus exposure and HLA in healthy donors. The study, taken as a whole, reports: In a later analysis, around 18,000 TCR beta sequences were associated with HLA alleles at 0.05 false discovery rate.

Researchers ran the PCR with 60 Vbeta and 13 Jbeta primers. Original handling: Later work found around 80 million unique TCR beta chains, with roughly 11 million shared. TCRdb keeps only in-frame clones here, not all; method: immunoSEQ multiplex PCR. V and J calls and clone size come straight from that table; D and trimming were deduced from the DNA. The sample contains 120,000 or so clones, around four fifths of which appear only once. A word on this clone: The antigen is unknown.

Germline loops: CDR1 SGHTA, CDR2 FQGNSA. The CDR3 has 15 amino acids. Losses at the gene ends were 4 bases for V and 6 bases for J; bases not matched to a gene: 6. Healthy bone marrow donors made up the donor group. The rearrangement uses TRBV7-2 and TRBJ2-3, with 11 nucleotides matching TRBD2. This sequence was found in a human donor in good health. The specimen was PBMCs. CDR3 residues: CASSYSGGARDTQYF. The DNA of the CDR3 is TGTGCCAGCAGCTATAGCGGGGGGGCCCGGGATACGCAGTATTTT.